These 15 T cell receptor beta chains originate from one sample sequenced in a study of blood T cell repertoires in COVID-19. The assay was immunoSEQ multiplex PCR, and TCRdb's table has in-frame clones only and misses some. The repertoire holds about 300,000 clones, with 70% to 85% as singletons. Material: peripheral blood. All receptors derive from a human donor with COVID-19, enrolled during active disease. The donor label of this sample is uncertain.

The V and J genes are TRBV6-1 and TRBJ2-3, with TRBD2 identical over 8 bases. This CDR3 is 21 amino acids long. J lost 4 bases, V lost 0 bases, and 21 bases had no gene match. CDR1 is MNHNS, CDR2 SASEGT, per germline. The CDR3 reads CASSEAGLAGGLREEADTQYF. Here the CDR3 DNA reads TGTGCCAGCAGTGAAGCAGGACTAGCCGGAGGTCTACGGGAGGAGGCAGATACGCAGTATTTT.

The CDR3 sequence is CASSLGQGVTEAFF. CDR3 DNA sequence: TGTGCCAGCAGCCTCGGACAGGGGGTGACTGAAGCTTTCTTT. The chain couples TRBV7-9 to TRBJ1-1; the match to TRBD1 covers 10 bases. Germline V gene sequence: CDR1 SEHNR, CDR2 FQNEAQ (reference sequence). V dropped 5 bases and J dropped 5; count of bases not matched to a gene: 5. This CDR3 has 14 residues.

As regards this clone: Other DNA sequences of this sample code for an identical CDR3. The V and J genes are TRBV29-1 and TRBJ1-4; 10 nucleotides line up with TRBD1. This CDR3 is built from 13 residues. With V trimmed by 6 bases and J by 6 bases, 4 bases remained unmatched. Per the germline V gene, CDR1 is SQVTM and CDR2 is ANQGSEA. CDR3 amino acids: CSVETGGDEKLFF. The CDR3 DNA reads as TGCAGCGTGGAGACAGGGGGCGATGAAAAACTGTTTTTT.

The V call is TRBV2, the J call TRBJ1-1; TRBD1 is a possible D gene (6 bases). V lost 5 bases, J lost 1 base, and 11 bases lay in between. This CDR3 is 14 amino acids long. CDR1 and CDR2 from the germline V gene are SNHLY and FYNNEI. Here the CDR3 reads CASSFDRRNTEAFF. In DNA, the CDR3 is TGTGCCAGCAGTTTCGACAGGAGGAACACTGAAGCTTTCTTT.

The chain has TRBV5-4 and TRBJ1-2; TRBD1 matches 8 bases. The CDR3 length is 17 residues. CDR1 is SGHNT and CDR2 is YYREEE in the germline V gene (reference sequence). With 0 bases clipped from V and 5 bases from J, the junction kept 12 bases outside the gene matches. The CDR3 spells CASSLEAGGWDWYGYTF. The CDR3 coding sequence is TGTGCCAGCAGCTTGGAGGCAGGGGGCTGGGACTGGTATGGCTACACCTTC.

CDR3 DNA sequence: TGTGCCAGTACCCCCGGCGGTGTGGAGTACGAGCAGTACTTC. Amino acids: CASTPGGVEYEQYF. The V and J genes are TRBV19 and TRBJ2-7; D remains ambiguous. Trimming removed 7 bases at V and 4 bases at J, with 17 bases between. CDR1 and CDR2 (germline): LNHDA, SQIVND (reference sequence). The CDR3 extends over 14 amino acids.

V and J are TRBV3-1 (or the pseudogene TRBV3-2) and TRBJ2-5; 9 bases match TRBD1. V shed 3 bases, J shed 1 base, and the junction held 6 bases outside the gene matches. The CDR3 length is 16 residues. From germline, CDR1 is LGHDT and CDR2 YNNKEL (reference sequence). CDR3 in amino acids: CASSQQQGARQETQYF. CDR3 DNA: TGTGCCAGCAGCCAGCAACAGGGGGCTCGCCAAGAGACCCAGTACTTC.

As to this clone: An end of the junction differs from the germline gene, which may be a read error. CDR3 nucleotides: TGTGCTAGCAGCCACAGGGGCGTGAGGGGCTACCAGATTAGCAATCAGCCCCAGCATTTT. Its translation is CASSHRGVRGYQISNQPQHF. The rearrangement uses TRBV7-7 and TRBJ1-5, with 7 nucleotides matching TRBD1. This CDR3 has 20 amino acids. The germline gives CDR1 SSHAT, CDR2 FNYEAQ (reference sequence).

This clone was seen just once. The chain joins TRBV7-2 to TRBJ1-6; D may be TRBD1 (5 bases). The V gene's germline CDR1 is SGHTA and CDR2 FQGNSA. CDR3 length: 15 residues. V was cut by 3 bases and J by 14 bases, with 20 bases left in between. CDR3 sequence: CASSFTSLVGGTLHF. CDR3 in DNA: TGTGCCAGCAGCTTTACGTCGTTGGTGGGGGGTACCCTCCACTTT.

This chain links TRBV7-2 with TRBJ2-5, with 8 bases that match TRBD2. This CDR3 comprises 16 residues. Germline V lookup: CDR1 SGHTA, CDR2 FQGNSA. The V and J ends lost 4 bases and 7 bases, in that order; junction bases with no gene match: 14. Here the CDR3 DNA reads TGTGCCAGCAGCTATAATCCGGGGACTAGTATAGGGACCCAGTACTTC. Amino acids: CASSYNPGTSIGTQYF.

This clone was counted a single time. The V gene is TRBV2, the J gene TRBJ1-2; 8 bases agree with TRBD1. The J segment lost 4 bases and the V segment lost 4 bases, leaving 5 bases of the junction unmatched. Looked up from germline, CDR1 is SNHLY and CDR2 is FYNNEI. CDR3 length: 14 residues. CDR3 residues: CASSVFTGGYGYTF. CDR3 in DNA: TGTGCCAGCAGTGTCTTCACAGGGGGCTATGGCTACACCTTC.

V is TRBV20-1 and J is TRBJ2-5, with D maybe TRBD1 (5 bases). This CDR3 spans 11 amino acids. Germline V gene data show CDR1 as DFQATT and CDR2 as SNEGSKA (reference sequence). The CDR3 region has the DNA TGCACCGCATGGACACAAGAGACCCAGTACTTC. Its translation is CTAWTQETQYF.

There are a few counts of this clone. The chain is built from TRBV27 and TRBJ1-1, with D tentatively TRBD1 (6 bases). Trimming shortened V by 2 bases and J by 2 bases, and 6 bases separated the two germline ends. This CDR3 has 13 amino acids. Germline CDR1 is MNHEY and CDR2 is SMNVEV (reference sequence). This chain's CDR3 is CASSLGGNTEAFF. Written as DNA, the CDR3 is TGTGCCAGCAGTTTAGGGGGCAACACTGAAGCTTTCTTT.

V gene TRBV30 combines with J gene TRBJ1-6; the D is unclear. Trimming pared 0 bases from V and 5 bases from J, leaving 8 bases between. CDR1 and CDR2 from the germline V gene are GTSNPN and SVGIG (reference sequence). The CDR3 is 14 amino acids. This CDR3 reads CAWSVSQNNSPLHF. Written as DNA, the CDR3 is TGTGCCTGGAGTGTCTCACAGAATAATTCACCCCTCCACTTT.

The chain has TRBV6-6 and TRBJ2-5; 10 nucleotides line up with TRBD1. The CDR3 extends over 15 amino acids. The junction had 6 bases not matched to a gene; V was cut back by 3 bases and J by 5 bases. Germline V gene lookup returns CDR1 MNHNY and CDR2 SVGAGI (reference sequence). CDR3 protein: CASSYRDRGQETQYF. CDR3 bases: TGTGCCAGCAGTTATAGGGACAGGGGACAGGAGACCCAGTACTTC.